These T cell receptor beta chains were read from a single sample in a study of metastatic and nonmetastatic thyroid tumors. TCRdb re-called the PCR reads through MiXCR. The repertoire holds about 40,000 clones, over 9.5% seen once, with around a quarter in the top ten. Sequencing used blood. The receptors here all came from a female donor with papillary thyroid cancer or a benign thyroid nodule (not recorded which). Some clones in this sample may be carry-over from other donors' samples. Both conserved end residues are part of each CDR3.

TRBV12-3/TRBV12-4,TRBJ2-1,CASSPRVGGSSYNEQFF
TRBV2,TRBJ2-1,CASTMDNEQFF
TRBV27,TRBJ2-2,CASSRGGAGAGELFF
TRBV2,TRBJ2-7,CASTLTDYEQYF
TRBV5-1,TRBJ2-1,CASARPGLVTNEQFF
TRBV6-1,TRBJ2-1,CASSGRGLSGRGDEQFF
TRBV6-1,TRBJ2-7,CASSPIGPYEQYF
TRBV20-1,TRBJ2-3,CSARGIQASTDTQYF
TRBV29-1,TRBJ1-2,CSVAGRGVPRGYTF
TRBV13,TRBJ2-1,CASSFLVGEQFF
TRBV6-2/TRBV6-3,TRBJ2-5,CASSYNTGETQYF
TRBV20-1,TRBJ2-7,CSAGLQAAHEQYF
TRBV7-9,TRBJ1-1,CASSFTGDTEAFF
TRBV28,TRBJ1-2,CASSSGQGNYGYTF
TRBV30,TRBJ1-2,CAWSRQGSGRYTF
TRBV28,TRBJ1-6,CASSLQDTSPLHF
TRBV7-3,TRBJ2-1,CASSRGSVSYNEQFF
TRBV6-2/TRBV6-3,TRBJ2-2,CASSYSGLAGYTGELFF
TRBV5-4,TRBJ1-1,CASSPDLATEAFF
TRBV10-3,TRBJ2-7,CAISESSGESYEQYF
TRBV20-1,TRBJ2-1,CSAKTGSSYNEQFF
TRBV20-1,TRBJ2-3,CSARVAGHGITDTQYF
TRBV29-1,TRBJ2-7,CSVEDLRQGLYEQYF
TRBV25-1,TRBJ1-5,CASSGQGGSNQPQHF
TRBV28,TRBJ1-4,CASSPSGDSTNEKLFF
TRBV11-3,TRBJ1-1,CASSYPGGANTEAFF
TRBV9,TRBJ2-7,CASSPSGGGTYEQYF
TRBV30,TRBJ1-3,CAWSADDFGNTIYF
TRBV6-1,TRBJ1-2,CASSFTTGLYGYTF